One sample yielded the 6 T cell receptor beta chains listed below, sequenced in a study of beta chain features in type 1 diabetes. Study-wide results and caveats: Moderately but significantly shorter TCRB CDR3s were found in Type 1 diabetes patients in all four CD4+ subsets.

TCRB transcripts that were expressed got sequenced, as all of the isolated RNA had been reverse transcribed. Sequencing used immunoSEQ multiplex PCR; TCRdb keeps in-frame clones, though not all of them. The data show under 400,000 clones, roughly an eighth seen once. No antigen is known for these receptors. The sample consisted of naive CD4+ T cells from blood. Source of these receptors: a woman younger than 30 with type 1 diabetes.

The chain links TRBV25-1 to TRBJ1-1; D is uncertain. Between the trimmed V and J ends, which lost 10 bases and 5 bases, there was a span of 17 bases. Germline V CDR1 and CDR2: MGHDK, SYGVNS. The CDR3 totals 13 residues. The CDR3, as DNA: TGTGCCATCCGAGGAGTTGGGTCGACTGAAGCTTTCTTT. Protein sequence: CAIRGVGSTEAFF.

The chain carries TRBV4-3 and TRBJ1-4, with 10 bases fitting TRBD1. From germline, CDR1 is LGHNA and CDR2 YSLEER. The V and J ends lost 2 bases and 6 bases, in that order; junction bases with no gene match: 6. The CDR3 spans 16 residues. CDR3 sequence: CASSQILGQGDEKLFF. DNA of the CDR3: TGCGCCAGCAGCCAAATCCTCGGACAGGGGGATGAAAAACTGTTTTTT.

The chain uses TRBV29-1 and TRBJ2-7, with a possible D match to TRBD1 (6 bases). The germline V gene has CDR1 SQVTM and CDR2 ANQGSEA. There are 16 residues in the CDR3. Trimming took 3 bases from V and 4 from J, leaving 22 bases between them. DNA for the CDR3: TGCAGCGTTGAGATGAGTGGGCAGGGGTATCGTTACGAGCAGTACTTC. Translated, it gives CSVEMSGQGYRYEQYF.

The chain employs TRBV6-6 and TRBJ2-4; 9 bases are a match to TRBD1. CDR1 MNHNY and CDR2 SVGAGI come from the germline V gene (reference sequence). The CDR3 is 16 amino acids. After removal of 1 base from V and 4 bases from J, the junction contained 5 bases not matched to a gene. CDR3 DNA: TGTGCCAGCAGTTACTTTGGGGGACAGGGAAAAAACATTCAGTACTTC. Protein sequence: CASSYFGGQGKNIQYF.

This chain uses TRBV19 with TRBJ1-4; 11 nucleotides agree with TRBD1. V was clipped by 5 bases and J by 8 bases; unmatched bases: 7. The germline V gene encodes CDR1 LNHDA and CDR2 SQIVND (reference sequence). The CDR3 has 15 residues. CDR3 sequence: CASSQIGTGGEKLFF. In DNA, the CDR3 is TGTGCCAGTAGTCAGATCGGGACAGGGGGAGAAAAACTGTTTTTT.

The chain is built from TRBV12-5 and TRBJ2-3; 12 bases map to TRBD2. Germline-derived CDR1 and CDR2 are LGHNT and FRNRAP. This CDR3 is 12 amino acids long. J gave up 13 bases and V 5 bases, and 4 bases lay outside the gene matches. The CDR3 sequence is CASGTSSGREYF. CDR3 DNA sequence: TGTGCTAGTGGTACATCTAGCGGGAGGGAGTATTTT.